This T cell receptor (beta chain) was identified in a study of PD-L1 blockade in urothelial cancer. Overall study: Patients' histories included 0 to 3 prior chemotherapy regimens.

Sequencing used immunoSEQ multiplex PCR; TCRdb keeps in-frame clones, though not all of them. The table has approximately 90,000 clones, around 90% seen once. Time point denoted: pretreatment peripheral blood. The specimen comprised PBMCs, sampled around atezolizumab (anti-PD-L1) treatment. The receptor's source is a man aged 55-75 years with urothelial cancer.

The CDR3 nucleotides read TGCAGTGCTAATTGGGCCTCAGCTTTCTTT. Protein product: CSANWASAFF. V is TRBV20-1 and J is TRBJ1-1; no clear D gene. CDR1 and CDR2 from the germline V gene are DFQATT and SNEGSKA (reference sequence). V was shortened by 4 bases and J by 10 bases, with 10 bases between the two germline ends. The CDR3 is 10 amino acids.